This T cell receptor beta chain was recorded in a study of control samples from healthy donors and cancer patients. Assay used: immunoSEQ multiplex PCR; TCRdb lists only in-frame clones, some missing. The sample contains approximately 170,000 clones, nearly 90% of which appear only once. This CDR3 spans 16 amino acids. V lost 2 bases and J lost 2; bases outside the gene matches: 8. Germline assignment: CDR1 LGHNA and CDR2 YSLEER. This clone occurred a few times. The chain employs TRBV4-3 and TRBJ1-1; 7 bases align to TRBD1. The TCR sequence derives from a woman aged 45-59 years in good health. What was sequenced was blood. This CDR3 reads CASSQNPGGGNTEAFF. CDR3 nucleotides: TGCGCCAGCAGCCAAAACCCAGGGGGTGGAAACACTGAAGCTTTCTTT.